This is a list of T cell receptor beta chains from one sample in a study of OX40 agonist ivuxolimab in advanced cancers. Clones were read by immunoSEQ multiplex PCR, and TCRdb kept only the in-frame ones, dropping some. The data show about 95,000 clones, about 88% seen once. The sample was CD4+ or CD8+ T cells sorted from blood, taken in a trial of the OX40 agonist ivuxolimab. Source of these receptors: an adult with an advanced solid tumor such as melanoma, head and neck, liver or kidney cancer. CDR3s leave out the opening cysteine and the closing phenylalanine or tryptophan.

TRBV27	TRBJ1-2	11	ASSLEGNYGYT
TRBV28	TRBJ1-2	15	ASSSVLRGATNYGYT
TRBV15	TRBJ1-2	11	ATSIRGVRGYT
TRBV23-1	TRBJ2-4	12	AGANRGRRNIQY
TRBV19	TRBJ2-5	13	ASSTGQGIVETQY
TRBV5-1	TRBJ2-1	11	ASSLGQGNEQF
TRBV18	TRBJ2-1	15	ASSPLNRAAGYNEQF
TRBV7-2	TRBJ2-1	15	ASSFRGGSSSYNEQF
TRBV29-1	TRBJ2-7	12	SVGGNPNRYEQY
TRBV30	TRBJ1-2	11	AWSTGDYYGYT
TRBV19	TRBJ2-3	15	ASSALRTSGLTDTQY
TRBV7-6	TRBJ2-7	15	ASSRRSSGTAIYEQY
TRBV19	TRBJ2-7	13	ASSIGAGTSYEQY
TRBV4-1	TRBJ2-3	14	ASSQDPGESTDTQY
TRBV2	TRBJ2-5	12	ASTQQGAGETQY
TRBV6-6	TRBJ1-4	10	ALSQKNEKLF
TRBV18	TRBJ2-2	13	ASSPGQGGTGELF
TRBV30	TRBJ2-7	13	AWIWDRDYCYEQY
TRBV25-1	TRBJ1-5	12	ASSPGGGNQPQH
TRBV27	TRBJ2-2	13	ASTLAGGRTGELF
TRBV25-1	TRBJ1-2	13	ASSEYGTGSDGYT
TRBV30	TRBJ2-4	13	APMTLAGGKNIQY
TRBV6-6	TRBJ1-1	13	ASSQGRFMNTEAF
TRBV14	TRBJ1-2	13	ASSQEQVANYGYT
TRBV5-8	TRBJ1-3	13	ASSHRDTPGNTIY
TRBV10-3	TRBJ2-3	16	AISEYATGAAGTDTQY
TRBV25-1	TRBJ1-4	15	ASSEMGRGRTNEKLF
TRBV9	TRBJ1-3	14	ASSVDWTDSGNTIY
TRBV19	TRBJ1-5	13	ASSIRLSVYQPQH
TRBV6-5	TRBJ2-7	13	ASRNIQGAGYEQY
TRBV12-5	TRBJ2-5	15	ASGLVLHRPGTETQY
TRBV6-1	TRBJ1-4	17	ASSEALLGVIATNEKLF
TRBV7-7	TRBJ2-1	13	ASSSDRGLHNEQF
TRBV10-3	TRBJ2-1	15	AISESSGGGTYNEQF
TRBV11-3	TRBJ2-5	12	ASSLGRTGETQY
TRBV30	TRBJ1-6	11	AWLRDSYSPLH
TRBV11-2	TRBJ2-5	12	ASSLDRATETQY
TRBV18	TRBJ1-4	12	ASSPFSGPEKLF
TRBV4-1	TRBJ1-1	11	ASSQDRYTEAF
TRBV5-1	TRBJ1-4	14	ASSLGDRKGNEKLF
TRBV21-1	TRBJ2-2	12	ASIGHDLTGELF
TRBV28	TRBJ1-2	9	ASVGDYGYT
TRBV7-3	TRBJ2-1	13	ASSLTRAGMGEQF
TRBV6-1	TRBJ2-1	11	ASSETWDDEQF
TRBV7-9	TRBJ1-1	11	ASSLTGDTEAF
TRBV7-6	TRBJ2-5	13	ASSLNPGRQETQY
TRBV30	TRBJ1-4	11	AWSAGGGEKLF
TRBV29-1	TRBJ2-3	13	SVNLGLAGTDTQY
TRBV10-2	TRBJ2-1	12	ASRSGDGDNEQF
TRBV20-1	TRBJ2-1	9	SAPRRNEQF
TRBV2	TRBJ2-1	13	ASKSGTGPYNEQF
TRBV18	TRBJ1-1	14	ASSPQGAGMNTEAF
TRBV7-2	TRBJ2-1	14	ASTPQGGSSYNEQF
TRBV5-1	TRBJ2-4	13	ASSPNDRGATIQY
TRBV2	TRBJ1-5	14	ASSEFGGRGNQPQH
TRBV7-8	TRBJ1-1	12	ASSLTAPNTEAF
TRBV19	TRBJ1-6	12	ASSTGSYNSPLH
TRBV18	TRBJ1-5	17	ASSPRSSRDRGFNQPQH
TRBV6-4	TRBJ1-2	12	ASSATTGSYGYT